This is a list of T cell receptor beta chains from one sample in a study of T cell changes during pregnancy in multiple sclerosis. The table came from immunoSEQ multiplex PCR; TCRdb's copy has only in-frame clones and leaves some out. This sample has approximately 100,000 clones, with 90% to 95% found just once. Material: peripheral blood, obtained before pregnancy. These TCRs come from a female donor with multiple sclerosis, enrolled in a pregnancy study. The CDR3 runs from the conserved cysteine through the conserved F or W. Each record gives: CDR3 protein, CDR3 DNA, V gene, clone size, D gene, J gene. A D gene is named only where the DNA matches it firmly. For some rows the clone size is stated as once, few or many, or as a class when expanded; others skip it.

CASTFRGQVADTQYF TGTGCCAGCACGTTCAGGGGGCAGGTGGCAGATACGCAGTATTTT TRBV27 . TRBD1 TRBJ2-3
CASSPQSNTEAFF TGTGCCAGCAGCCCACAGAGTAACACTGAAGCTTTCTTT TRBV27 . . TRBJ1-1
CASRRTSASVNNEQFF TGTGCCAGCAGGAGGACTAGCGCGTCGGTTAACAATGAGCAGTTCTTC TRBV2 once TRBD2 TRBJ2-1
CASRTGIHEQYF TGTGCCAGCAGGACAGGGATCCACGAGCAGTACTTC TRBV7-2 . TRBD1 TRBJ2-7
CASSTSGRKNEQYF TGTGCCAGTAGTACTAGCGGGAGGAAGAACGAGCAGTACTTC TRBV19 . TRBD2 TRBJ2-7
CASSAQDRGWTDTQYF TGTGCCAGCAGTGCCCAGGACAGGGGTTGGACAGATACGCAGTATTTT TRBV28 . TRBD1 TRBJ2-3
CASSGRQAPGLQYF TGTGCCAGCAGCGGCCGACAGGCGCCCGGCCTTCAGTACTTC TRBV11-3 once . TRBJ2-4
CAWIAGLVRNTEAFF TGTGCCTGGATAGCAGGGCTGGTGAGGAACACTGAAGCTTTCTTT TRBV30 . . TRBJ1-1
CASSWGASGTNEQYF TGTGCCAGCAGCTGGGGGGCTAGCGGGACCAACGAGCAGTACTTC TRBV5-4 . TRBD2 TRBJ2-7
CASSYTTLAKNIQYF TGTGCCAGCAGTTACACTACTTTAGCCAAAAACATTCAGTACTTC TRBV2 . . TRBJ2-4
CASSGGTGGFGETQYF TGCGCCAGCAGCGGAGGGACAGGGGGCTTTGGGGAGACCCAGTACTTC TRBV5-1 . TRBD1 TRBJ2-5
CASSAHSPTGTGGIVEQYF TGTGCCAGCAGTGCCCACTCACCAACCGGGACAGGGGGCATCGTCGAGCAGTACTTC TRBV2 . TRBD1 TRBJ2-7
CASSRLGSGSSYEQYF TGTGCCAGCAGCCGCCTAGGGAGCGGGAGTTCCTACGAGCAGTACTTC TRBV7-8 . TRBD2 TRBJ2-7
CASSPNRVEGNTIYF TGTGCCAGCAGTCCTAACAGGGTAGAGGGGAACACCATATATTTT TRBV2 . . TRBJ1-3
CASSSGTSLAKNIQYF TGTGCCAGCAGTAGCGGGACAAGCTTAGCCAAAAACATTCAGTACTTC TRBV25-1 once . TRBJ2-4
CASSPGTANTEAFF TGCGCCAGCAGCCCCGGGACAGCAAACACTGAAGCTTTCTTT TRBV5-1 . TRBD1 TRBJ1-1
CASSFRGYTEAFF TGTGCCAGCAGTTTTCGGGGTTACACTGAAGCTTTCTTT TRBV28 . . TRBJ1-1
CAWSGASEQYF TGTGCCTGGAGTGGAGCGTCTGAGCAGTACTTC TRBV30 . . TRBJ2-7
CASSFGGGYTDTQYF TGCGCCAGCAGCTTTGGCGGGGGATACACAGATACGCAGTATTTT TRBV5-1 . TRBD2 TRBJ2-3
CASSTPGTSYEQYF TGTGCCAGCAGCACCCCCGGGACATCGTACGAGCAGTACTTC TRBV13 . . TRBJ2-7
CASRIPGTVLYEQYF TGTGCCAGCAGGATCCCCGGGACAGTCCTCTACGAGCAGTACTTC TRBV2 . TRBD1 TRBJ2-7
CASTMERTVNYGYTF TGTGCCAGCACCATGGAACGGACAGTTAATTATGGCTACACCTTC TRBV6-1 . . TRBJ1-2
CASSEGTSGSGDTQYF TGTGCCAGCAGTGAGGGCACTAGCGGGAGCGGCGATACGCAGTATTTT TRBV9 . TRBD2 TRBJ2-3
CASSPIPWGGYRENQPQHF TGTGCCAGCAGCCCAATACCCTGGGGGGGCTACCGCGAAAATCAGCCCCAGCATTTT TRBV7-9 . . TRBJ1-5
CASSLVRGEQYF TGTGCCAGCAGCTTAGTACGAGGCGAGCAGTACTTC TRBV11-2 . . TRBJ2-7
CASSRGDRGYEQYF TGTGCCAGCAGCCGCGGGGACCGGGGCTACGAGCAGTACTTC TRBV7-2 . . TRBJ2-7
CASSLGGAGRGETQYF TGTGCCAGCAGCTTAGGAGGAGCGGGGAGGGGCGAGACCCAGTACTTC TRBV7-6 . TRBD2 TRBJ2-5
CASSPGVHNEQFF TGTGCCAGCAGCCCCGGGGTACACAATGAGCAGTTCTTC TRBV9 . . TRBJ2-1
CASSLGSGPSYEQYF TGTGCCAGCAGCCTAGGGAGCGGACCCTCCTACGAGCAGTACTTC TRBV9 . . TRBJ2-7
CSVAGLDGYTF TGCAGCGTTGCAGGGTTGGACGGCTACACCTTC TRBV29-1 . . TRBJ1-2
CASRDRGPGANVLTF TGTGCCAGCAGGGACAGGGGACCTGGGGCCAACGTCCTGACTTTC TRBV28 . TRBD1 TRBJ2-6
CASSPGDSNQPQHF TGTGCCAGCAGCCCCGGGGATAGCAATCAGCCCCAGCATTTT TRBV9 once . TRBJ1-5
CASNTGQDFSGANVLTF TGTGCCAGTAACACAGGACAGGACTTCTCTGGGGCCAACGTCCTGACTTTC TRBV19 . TRBD1 TRBJ2-6